The 8 T cell receptor beta chains presented below share a single source sample, sequenced in a study of beta chain features in type 1 diabetes. Every isolated RNA sample was fully reverse transcribed, so sequencing captured expressed TCRB transcripts. The assay was immunoSEQ multiplex PCR, and TCRdb's table has in-frame clones only and misses some. The sample lists approximately 260,000 clones; around 21% were seen once. Their specific antigens are unknown. Study-wide findings and caveats: Type 1 diabetes patients had TCRB CDR3s that were shorter (moderately but significantly so) in all four CD4+ subsets.

The specimen was naive CD4+ T cells from blood. The receptor set was obtained from a woman aged 40 to 55 with type 1 diabetes.

The table lists this clone with a few counts. The V gene is TRBV9, the J gene TRBJ2-2; D may be TRBD2 (5 bases). This CDR3 comprises 13 residues. Trimming took 0 bases from V and 7 from J, leaving 7 bases between them. Germline V lookup: CDR1 SGDLS, CDR2 YYNGEE. The CDR3 sequence: CASSVGGLGELFF. In nucleotides, the CDR3 is TGTGCCAGCAGCGTAGGAGGGCTCGGGGAGCTGTTTTTT.

The chain has TRBV6-1 and TRBJ2-5; D perhaps matches TRBD1 (6 bases). Between the trimmed V and J ends, which lost 6 bases and 5 bases, there was a span of 13 bases. Germline V gene lookup returns CDR1 MNHNS and CDR2 SASEGT. This CDR3 spans 13 amino acids. CDR3 in amino acids: CASRTGPGETQYF. DNA of the CDR3: TGTGCCAGCAGAACAGGGCCGGGTGAGACCCAGTACTTC.

The gene calls are TRBV5-1 and TRBJ1-1; TRBD1 matches at 7 bases. Germline-derived CDR1 and CDR2 are SGHRS and YFSETQ. V lost 0 bases to trimming and J lost 5 bases; unmatched junction nucleotides: 10. The CDR3 runs 16 residues. This CDR3 is CASSLALGQIPTEAFF. The CDR3 nucleotides read TGCGCCAGCAGCTTGGCTCTGGGACAGATACCGACTGAAGCTTTCTTT.

The genes are TRBV23-1 and TRBJ2-1; TRBD2 agrees at 7 bases. TRBV23-1 is an open reading frame, and its role is uncertain. This CDR3 has 14 residues. V lost 4 bases and J lost 4; bases outside the gene matches: 4. The DNA for the CDR3 is TGCGCCAGCAGTCCTCTAGCGGAATACAATGAGCAGTTCTTC. This codes for CASSPLAEYNEQFF.

In its sample, this clone was seen a few times. The chain combines TRBV30 with TRBJ2-3; 7 bases line up with TRBD1. The CDR3 consists of 13 residues. Looked up from germline, CDR1 is GTSNPN and CDR2 is SVGIG (reference sequence). V lost 7 bases to trimming and J lost 0 bases; unmatched junction nucleotides: 4. CDR3 nucleotides: TGTGCCTTGGGACAGATGAGCACAGATACGCAGTATTTT. Residues: CALGQMSTDTQYF. Filled out from reference TRBV30 and TRBJ2-3, the complete variable domain reads SQTIHQWPATLVQPVGSPLSLECTVEGTSNPNLYWYRQAAGRGLQLLFYSVGIGQISSEVPQNLSASRPQDRQFILSSKKLLLSDSGFYLCALGQMSTDTQYFGPGTRLTVL.

A few counts support this clone. This chain joins TRBV5-1 and TRBJ2-5; D remains unclear. CDR1 and CDR2 from the germline V gene are SGHRS and YFSETQ. This CDR3 spans 14 amino acids. Trimming cost V 1 base and J 2 bases, with 9 bases left between them. CDR3 nucleotides: TGCGCCAGCAGCTTGCACCCGGTGCAAGAGACCCAGTACTTC. It specifies CASSLHPVQETQYF.

This clone has only a few counts. The rearrangement uses TRBV9 and TRBJ1-2, with 10 bases lining up with TRBD1. V trimming: 5 bases; J trimming: 7 bases; junction bases outside the gene matches: 8. CDR1 and CDR2 (germline): SGDLS, YYNGEE. This CDR3 comprises 14 residues. In DNA form, the CDR3 reads TGTGCCAGCAGAGAGGGACAGGGGAATTCTGGCTACACCTTC. Protein product: CASREGQGNSGYTF.

This clone was found a few times. This chain connects TRBV10-3 to TRBJ1-1; 8 positions match TRBD1. The CDR3 has 13 amino acids. The trim removed 2 bases at V and 8 bases at J, leaving 4 bases unmatched. Germline CDR1 is ENHRY and CDR2 is SYGVKD. The CDR3: CAISEDRGGEAFF. CDR3 coding DNA: TGTGCCATCAGTGAGGACAGGGGAGGGGAAGCTTTCTTT.